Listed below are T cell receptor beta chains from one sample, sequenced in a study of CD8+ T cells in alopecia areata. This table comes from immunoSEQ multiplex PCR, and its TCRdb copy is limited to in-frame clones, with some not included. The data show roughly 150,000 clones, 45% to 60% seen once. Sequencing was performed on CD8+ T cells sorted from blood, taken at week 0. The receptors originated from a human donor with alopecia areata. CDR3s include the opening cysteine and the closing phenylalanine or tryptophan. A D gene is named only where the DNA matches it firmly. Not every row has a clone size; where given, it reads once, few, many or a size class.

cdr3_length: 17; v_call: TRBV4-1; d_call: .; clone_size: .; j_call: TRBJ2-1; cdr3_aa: CASSQEVPSETSNEQFF; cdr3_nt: TGCGCCAGCAGCCAAGAAGTCCCAAGCGAAACGTCCAATGAGCAGTTCTTC
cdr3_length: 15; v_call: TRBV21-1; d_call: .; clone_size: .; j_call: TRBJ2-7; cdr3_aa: CASSRSGGAGYEQYF; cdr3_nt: TGTGCCAGCAGCAGGAGCGGGGGGGCCGGATACGAGCAGTACTTC
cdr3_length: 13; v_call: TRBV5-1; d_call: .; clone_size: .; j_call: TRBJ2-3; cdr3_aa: CASSLGPTDTQYF; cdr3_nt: TGCGCCAGCAGCTTGGGTCCCACAGATACGCAGTATTTT
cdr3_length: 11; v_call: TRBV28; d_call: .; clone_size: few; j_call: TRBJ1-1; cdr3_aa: CASSWGTEAFF; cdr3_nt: TGTGCCAGCAGTTGGGGCACTGAAGCTTTCTTT
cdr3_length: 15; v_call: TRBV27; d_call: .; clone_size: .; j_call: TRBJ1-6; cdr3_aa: CASSFVGSYNSPLHF; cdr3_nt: TGTGCCAGCAGTTTTGTGGGCTCCTATAATTCACCCCTCCACTTT
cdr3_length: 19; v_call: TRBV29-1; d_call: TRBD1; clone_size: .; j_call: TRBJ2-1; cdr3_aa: CSVEDQEAPTGHYYNEQFF; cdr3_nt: TGCAGCGTTGAAGATCAGGAGGCCCCGACAGGGCATTACTACAATGAGCAGTTCTTC
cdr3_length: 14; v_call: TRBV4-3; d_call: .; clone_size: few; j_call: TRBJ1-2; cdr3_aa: CASSQAGRDYGYTF; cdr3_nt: TGCGCCAGCAGCCAAGCAGGGCGGGACTATGGCTACACCTTC
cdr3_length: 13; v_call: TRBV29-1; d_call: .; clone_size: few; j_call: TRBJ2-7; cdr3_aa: CSVEVTNSYEQYF; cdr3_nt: TGCAGCGTTGAAGTCACCAACTCCTACGAGCAGTACTTC
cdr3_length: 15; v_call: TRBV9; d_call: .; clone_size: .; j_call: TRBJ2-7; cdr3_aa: CASSVAEGSSYEQYF; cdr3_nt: TGTGCCAGCAGCGTAGCTGAGGGAAGCTCCTACGAGCAGTACTTC
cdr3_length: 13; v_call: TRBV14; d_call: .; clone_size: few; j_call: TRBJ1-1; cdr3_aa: CASSTGLYTEAFF; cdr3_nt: TGTGCCAGTTCGACAGGCCTCTACACTGAAGCTTTCTTT
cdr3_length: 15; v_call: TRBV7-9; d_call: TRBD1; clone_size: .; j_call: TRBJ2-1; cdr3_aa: CASSQGAGAWNEQFF; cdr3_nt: TGTGCCAGCAGCCAGGGGGCAGGGGCTTGGAATGAGCAGTTCTTC
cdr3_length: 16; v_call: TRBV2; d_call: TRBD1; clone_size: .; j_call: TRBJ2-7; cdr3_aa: CASRLPTGGEGGEQYF; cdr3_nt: TGTGCCAGCAGATTACCGACAGGGGGCGAAGGAGGCGAGCAGTACTTC
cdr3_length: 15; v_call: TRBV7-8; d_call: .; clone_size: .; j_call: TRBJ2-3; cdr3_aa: CASSLVSRRTDTQYF; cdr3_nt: TGTGCCAGCAGCTTAGTCTCTAGACGGACAGATACGCAGTATTTT
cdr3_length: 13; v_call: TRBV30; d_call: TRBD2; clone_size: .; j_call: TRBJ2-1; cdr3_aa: CAWRSGGPVEQFF; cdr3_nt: TGTGCCTGGAGGTCGGGGGGGCCTGTGGAGCAGTTCTTC
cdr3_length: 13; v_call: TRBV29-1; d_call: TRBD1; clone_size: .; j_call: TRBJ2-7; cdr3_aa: CSVGTGETYEQYF; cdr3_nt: TGCAGCGTCGGGACAGGGGAAACCTACGAGCAGTACTTC
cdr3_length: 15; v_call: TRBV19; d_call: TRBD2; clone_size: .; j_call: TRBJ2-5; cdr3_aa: CASANRDYYQETQYF; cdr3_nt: TGTGCCAGCGCTAACCGGGACTACTACCAAGAGACCCAGTACTTC
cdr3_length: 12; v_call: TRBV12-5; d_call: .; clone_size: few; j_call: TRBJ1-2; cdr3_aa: CASGGEELGYTF; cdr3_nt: TGTGCTAGTGGTGGCGAGGAGTTAGGCTACACCTTC
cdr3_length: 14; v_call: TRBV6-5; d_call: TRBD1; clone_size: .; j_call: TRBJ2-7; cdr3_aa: CASSSGQGRYEQYF; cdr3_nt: TGTGCCAGCAGTTCGGGACAGGGGCGTTACGAGCAGTACTTC
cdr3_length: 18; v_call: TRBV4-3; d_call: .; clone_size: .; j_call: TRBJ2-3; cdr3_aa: CASSQAHRGRRLVDTQYF; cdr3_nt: TGCGCCAGCAGCCAAGCTCACCGGGGCCGCCGTTTAGTAGATACGCAGTATTTT
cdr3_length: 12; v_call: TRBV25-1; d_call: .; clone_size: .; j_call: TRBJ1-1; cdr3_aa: CASSDPNTEAFF; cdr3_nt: TGTGCCAGCAGTGACCCGAACACTGAAGCTTTCTTT
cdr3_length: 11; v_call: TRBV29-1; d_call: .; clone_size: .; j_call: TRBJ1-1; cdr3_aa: CSVAMNTEAFF; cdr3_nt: TGCAGCGTCGCCATGAACACTGAAGCTTTCTTT
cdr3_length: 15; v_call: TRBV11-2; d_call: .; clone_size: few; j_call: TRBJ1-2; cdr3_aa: CASSLRAGDRYGYTF; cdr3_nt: TGTGCCAGCAGCTTACGCGCAGGGGATCGCTATGGCTACACCTTC
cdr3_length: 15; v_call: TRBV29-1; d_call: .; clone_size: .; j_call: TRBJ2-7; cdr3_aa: CSVGGVGQKSYEQYF; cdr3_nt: TGCAGCGTTGGGGGAGTTGGACAGAAGTCCTACGAGCAGTACTTC
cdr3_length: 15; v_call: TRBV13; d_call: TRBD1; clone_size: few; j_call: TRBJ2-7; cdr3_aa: CASSSIGTGIYEQYF; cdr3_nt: TGTGCCAGCAGCTCCATCGGGACAGGAATCTACGAGCAGTACTTC
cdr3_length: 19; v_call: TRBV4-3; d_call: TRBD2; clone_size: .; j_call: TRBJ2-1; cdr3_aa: CASSQERELAGGPWNEQFF; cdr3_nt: TGCGCCAGCAGCCAAGAGAGGGAGCTAGCGGGGGGGCCTTGGAATGAGCAGTTCTTC
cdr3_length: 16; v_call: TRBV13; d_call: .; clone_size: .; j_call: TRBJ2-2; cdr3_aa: CASSLVREIGTGELFF; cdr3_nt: TGTGCCAGCAGCTTAGTCCGAGAGATCGGCACCGGGGAGCTGTTTTTT
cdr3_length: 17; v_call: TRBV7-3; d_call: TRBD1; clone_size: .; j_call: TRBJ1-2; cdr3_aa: CASSSRLEGAIDRGYTF; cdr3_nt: TGTGCCAGCAGCTCGAGACTGGAGGGGGCGATCGACCGGGGCTACACCTTC
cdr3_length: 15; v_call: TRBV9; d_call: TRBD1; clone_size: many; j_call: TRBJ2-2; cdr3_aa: CASSPGTANTGELFF; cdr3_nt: TGTGCCAGCAGCCCCGGGACAGCGAACACCGGGGAGCTGTTTTTT
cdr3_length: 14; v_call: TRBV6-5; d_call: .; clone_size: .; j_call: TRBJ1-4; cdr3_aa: CASSSMGLSEKLFF; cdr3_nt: TGTGCCAGCAGTTCTATGGGCCTTAGCGAAAAACTGTTTTTT
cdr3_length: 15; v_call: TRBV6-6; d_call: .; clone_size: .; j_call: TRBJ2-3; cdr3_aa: CASSLGGASTDTQYF; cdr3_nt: TGTGCCAGCAGTTTGGGCGGAGCTAGCACAGATACGCAGTATTTT
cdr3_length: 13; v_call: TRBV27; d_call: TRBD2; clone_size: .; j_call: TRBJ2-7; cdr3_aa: CASSLAGDYEQYF; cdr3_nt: TGTGCCAGCAGTTTAGCGGGAGATTACGAGCAGTACTTC
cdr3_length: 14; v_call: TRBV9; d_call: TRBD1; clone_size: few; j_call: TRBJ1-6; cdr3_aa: CASSGLGGKGPLHF; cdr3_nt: TGTGCCAGCAGCGGTCTAGGGGGCAAGGGACCCCTCCACTTT
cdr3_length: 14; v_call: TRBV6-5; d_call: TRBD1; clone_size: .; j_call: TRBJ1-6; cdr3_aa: CASSPGTGSSPLHF; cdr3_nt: TGTGCCAGCAGTCCCGGGACAGGAAGCTCACCCCTCCACTTT
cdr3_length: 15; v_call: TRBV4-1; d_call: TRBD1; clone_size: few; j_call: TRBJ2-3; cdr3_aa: CASSQDRGQGDTQYF; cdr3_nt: TGCGCCAGCAGCCAAGACAGGGGGCAAGGAGATACGCAGTATTTT
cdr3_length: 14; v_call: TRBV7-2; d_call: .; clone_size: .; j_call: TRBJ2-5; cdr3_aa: CASSLVLGEETQYF; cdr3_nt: TGTGCCAGCAGCTTAGTACTAGGGGAAGAGACCCAGTACTTC
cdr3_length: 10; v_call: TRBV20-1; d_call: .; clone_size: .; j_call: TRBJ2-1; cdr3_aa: CSARDNEQFF; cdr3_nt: TGCAGTGCTAGGGACAATGAGCAGTTCTTC
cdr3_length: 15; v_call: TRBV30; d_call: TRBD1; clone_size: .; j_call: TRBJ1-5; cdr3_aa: CAWSVGTGGFQPQHF; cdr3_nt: TGTGCCTGGAGTGTTGGGACAGGGGGATTCCAGCCCCAGCATTTT
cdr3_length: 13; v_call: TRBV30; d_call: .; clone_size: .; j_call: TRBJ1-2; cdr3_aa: CAWSHTWDDGYTF; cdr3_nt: TGTGCCTGGAGTCATACATGGGACGATGGCTACACCTTC
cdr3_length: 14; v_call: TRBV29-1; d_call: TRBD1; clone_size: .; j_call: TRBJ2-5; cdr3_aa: CSVVSDRAGETQYF; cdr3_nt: TGCAGCGTTGTGTCGGACAGGGCTGGGGAGACCCAGTACTTC
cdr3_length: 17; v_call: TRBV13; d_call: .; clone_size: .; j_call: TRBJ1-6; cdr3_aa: CASSIGLEGSYNSPLHF; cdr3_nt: TGTGCCAGCAGCATTGGACTTGAGGGCTCCTATAATTCACCCCTCCACTTT
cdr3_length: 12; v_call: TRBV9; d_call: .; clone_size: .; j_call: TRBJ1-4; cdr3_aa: CASSGDGGKLFF; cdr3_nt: TGTGCCAGCAGCGGGGACGGTGGAAAACTGTTTTTT
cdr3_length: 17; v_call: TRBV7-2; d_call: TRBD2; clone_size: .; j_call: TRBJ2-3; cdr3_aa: CASSLVASGAGTDTQYF; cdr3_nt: TGTGCCAGCAGCTTAGTCGCCAGCGGGGCCGGCACAGATACGCAGTATTTT
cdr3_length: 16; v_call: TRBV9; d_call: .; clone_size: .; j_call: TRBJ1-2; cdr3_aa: CASSVDHEGVDYGYTF; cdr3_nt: TGTGCCAGCAGCGTAGATCACGAGGGAGTCGACTATGGCTACACCTTC
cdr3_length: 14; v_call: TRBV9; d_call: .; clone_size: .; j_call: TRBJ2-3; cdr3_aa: CASSVGQGADTQYF; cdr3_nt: TGTGCCAGCAGCGTAGGGCAGGGCGCAGATACGCAGTATTTT
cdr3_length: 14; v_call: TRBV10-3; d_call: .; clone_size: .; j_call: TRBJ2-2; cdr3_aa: CAISRDGDTGELFF; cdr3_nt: TGTGCCATCAGTAGGGACGGAGACACCGGGGAGCTGTTTTTT
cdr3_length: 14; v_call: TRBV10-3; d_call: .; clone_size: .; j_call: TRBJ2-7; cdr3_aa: CAISLQGSGDEQYF; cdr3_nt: TGTGCCATCAGTTTACAGGGATCAGGGGACGAGCAGTACTTC
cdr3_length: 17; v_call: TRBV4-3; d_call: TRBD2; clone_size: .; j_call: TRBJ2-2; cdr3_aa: CASSQDPAGLNTGELFF; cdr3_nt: TGCGCCAGCAGCCAAGATCCAGCGGGACTTAACACCGGGGAGCTGTTTTTT
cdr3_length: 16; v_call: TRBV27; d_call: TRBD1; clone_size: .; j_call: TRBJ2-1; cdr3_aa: CASSPRDREEYNEQFF; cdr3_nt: TGTGCCAGCAGTCCCCGGGACAGGGAGGAATACAATGAGCAGTTCTTC
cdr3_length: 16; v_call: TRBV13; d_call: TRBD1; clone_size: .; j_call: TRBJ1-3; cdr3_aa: CASSPTGVDSGNTIYF; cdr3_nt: TGTGCCAGCAGCCCTACAGGGGTGGACTCTGGAAACACCATATATTTT
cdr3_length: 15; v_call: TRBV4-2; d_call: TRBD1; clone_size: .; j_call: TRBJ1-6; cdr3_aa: CASSPGTERNSPLHF; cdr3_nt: TGTGCCAGCAGTCCCGGGACAGAGAGAAATTCACCCCTCCACTTT
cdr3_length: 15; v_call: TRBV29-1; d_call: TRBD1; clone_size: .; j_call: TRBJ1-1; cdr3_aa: CSVVADRTANTEAFF; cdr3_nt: TGCAGCGTTGTTGCGGACAGGACTGCGAACACTGAAGCTTTCTTT
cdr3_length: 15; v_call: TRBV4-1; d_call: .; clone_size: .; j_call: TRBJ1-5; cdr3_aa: CASSQVSPSNQPQHF; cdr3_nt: TGCGCCAGCAGCCAAGTCTCCCCAAGCAATCAGCCCCAGCATTTT
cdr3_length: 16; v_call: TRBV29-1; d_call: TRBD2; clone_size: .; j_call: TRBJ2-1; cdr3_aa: CSVTNVAGTSGNEQFF; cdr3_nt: TGCAGCGTGACGAACGTAGCGGGCACCTCGGGGAATGAGCAGTTCTTC
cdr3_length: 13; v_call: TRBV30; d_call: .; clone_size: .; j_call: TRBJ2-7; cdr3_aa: CAWSVPGGIEQYF; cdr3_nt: TGTGCCTGGAGTGTACCCGGGGGAATTGAGCAGTACTTC
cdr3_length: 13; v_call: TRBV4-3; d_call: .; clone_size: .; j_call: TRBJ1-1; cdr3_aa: CASSRQGVTEAFF; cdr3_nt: TGCGCCAGCAGCCGCCAGGGTGTCACTGAAGCTTTCTTT
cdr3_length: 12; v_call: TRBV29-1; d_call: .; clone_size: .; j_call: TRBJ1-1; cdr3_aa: CSVPQGNTEAFF; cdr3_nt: TGCAGCGTACCACAGGGGAACACTGAAGCTTTCTTT
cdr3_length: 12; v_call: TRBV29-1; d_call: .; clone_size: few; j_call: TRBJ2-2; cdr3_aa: CSVRVVTGELFF; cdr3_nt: TGCAGCGTCAGAGTGGTTACCGGGGAGCTGTTTTTT